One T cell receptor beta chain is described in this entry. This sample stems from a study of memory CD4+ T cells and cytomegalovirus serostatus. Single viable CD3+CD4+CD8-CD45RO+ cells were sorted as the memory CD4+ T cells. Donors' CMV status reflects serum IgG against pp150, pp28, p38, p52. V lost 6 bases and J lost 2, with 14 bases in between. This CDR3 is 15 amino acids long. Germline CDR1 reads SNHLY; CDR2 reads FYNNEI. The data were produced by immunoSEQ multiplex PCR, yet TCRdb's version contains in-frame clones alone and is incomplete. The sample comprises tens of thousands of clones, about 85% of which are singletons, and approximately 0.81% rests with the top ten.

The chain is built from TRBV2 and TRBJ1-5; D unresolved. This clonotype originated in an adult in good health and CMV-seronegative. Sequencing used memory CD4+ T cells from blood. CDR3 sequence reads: CASRPVFGGNQPQHF. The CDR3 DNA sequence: TGTGCCAGCAGGCCGGTATTCGGGGGCAATCAGCCCCAGCATTTT.